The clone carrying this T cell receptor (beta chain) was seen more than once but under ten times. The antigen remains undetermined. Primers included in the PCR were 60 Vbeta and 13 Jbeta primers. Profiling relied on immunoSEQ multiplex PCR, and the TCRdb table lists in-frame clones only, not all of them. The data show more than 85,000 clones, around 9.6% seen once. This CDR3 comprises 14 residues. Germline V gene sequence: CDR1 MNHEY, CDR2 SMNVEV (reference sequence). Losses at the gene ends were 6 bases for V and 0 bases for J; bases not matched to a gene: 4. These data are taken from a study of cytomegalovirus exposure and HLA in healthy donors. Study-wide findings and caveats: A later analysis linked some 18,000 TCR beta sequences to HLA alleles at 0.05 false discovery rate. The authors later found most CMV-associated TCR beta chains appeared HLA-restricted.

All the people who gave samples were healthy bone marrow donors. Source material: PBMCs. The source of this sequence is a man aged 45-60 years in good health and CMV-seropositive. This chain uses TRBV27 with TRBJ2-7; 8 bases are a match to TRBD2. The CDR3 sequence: CASRKSGSSYEQYF. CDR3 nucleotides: TGTGCCAGCAGAAAGAGCGGGAGCTCCTACGAGCAGTACTTC.